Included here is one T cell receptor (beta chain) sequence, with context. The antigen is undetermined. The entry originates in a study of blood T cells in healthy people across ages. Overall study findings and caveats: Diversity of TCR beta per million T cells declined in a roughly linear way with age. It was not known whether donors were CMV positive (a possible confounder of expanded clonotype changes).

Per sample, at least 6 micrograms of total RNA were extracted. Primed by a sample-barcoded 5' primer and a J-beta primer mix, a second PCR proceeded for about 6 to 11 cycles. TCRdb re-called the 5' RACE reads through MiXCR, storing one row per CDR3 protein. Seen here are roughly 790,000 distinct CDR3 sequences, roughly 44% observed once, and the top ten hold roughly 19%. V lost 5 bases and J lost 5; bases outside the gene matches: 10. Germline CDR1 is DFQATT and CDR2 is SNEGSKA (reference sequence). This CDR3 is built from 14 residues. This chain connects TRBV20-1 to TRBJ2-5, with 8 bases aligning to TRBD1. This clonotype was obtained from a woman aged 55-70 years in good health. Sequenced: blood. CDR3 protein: CSAATPTGVETQYF. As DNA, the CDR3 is TGCAGTGCTGCCACCCCGACAGGGGTGGAGACCCAGTACTTC.